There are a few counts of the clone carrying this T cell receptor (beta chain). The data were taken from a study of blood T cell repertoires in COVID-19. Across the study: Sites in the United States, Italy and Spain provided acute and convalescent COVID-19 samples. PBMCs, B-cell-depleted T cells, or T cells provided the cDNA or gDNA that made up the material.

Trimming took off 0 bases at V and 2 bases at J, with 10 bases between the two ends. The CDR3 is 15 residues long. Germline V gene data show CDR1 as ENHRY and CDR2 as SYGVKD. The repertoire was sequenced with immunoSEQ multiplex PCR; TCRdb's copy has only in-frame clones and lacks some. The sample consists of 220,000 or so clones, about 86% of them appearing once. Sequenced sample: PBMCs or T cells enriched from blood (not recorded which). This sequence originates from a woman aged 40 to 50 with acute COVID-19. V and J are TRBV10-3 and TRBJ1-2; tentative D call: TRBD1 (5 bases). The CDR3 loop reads CAISESQGYNYGYTF. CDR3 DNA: TGTGCCATCAGTGAGTCGCAGGGCTACAACTATGGCTACACCTTC.